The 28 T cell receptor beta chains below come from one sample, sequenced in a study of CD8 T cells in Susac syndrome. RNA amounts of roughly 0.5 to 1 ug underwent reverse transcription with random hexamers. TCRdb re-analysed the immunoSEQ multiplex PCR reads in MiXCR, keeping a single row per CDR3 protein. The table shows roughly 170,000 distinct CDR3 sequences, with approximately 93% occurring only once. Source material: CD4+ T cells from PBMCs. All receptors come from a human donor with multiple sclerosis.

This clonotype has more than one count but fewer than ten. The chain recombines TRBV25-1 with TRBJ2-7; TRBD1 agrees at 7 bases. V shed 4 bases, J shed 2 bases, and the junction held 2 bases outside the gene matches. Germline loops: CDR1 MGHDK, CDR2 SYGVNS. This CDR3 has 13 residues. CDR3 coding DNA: TGTGCCAGCAGTGGTCAGGGGGCCTACGAGCAGTACTTC. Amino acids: CASSGQGAYEQYF.

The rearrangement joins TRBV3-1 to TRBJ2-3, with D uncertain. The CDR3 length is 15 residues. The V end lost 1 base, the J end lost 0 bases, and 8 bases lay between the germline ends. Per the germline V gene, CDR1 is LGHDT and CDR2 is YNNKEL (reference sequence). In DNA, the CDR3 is TGTGCCAGCAGCCAAGGCGGAACTAGCACAGATACGCAGTATTTT. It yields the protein CASSQGGTSTDTQYF.

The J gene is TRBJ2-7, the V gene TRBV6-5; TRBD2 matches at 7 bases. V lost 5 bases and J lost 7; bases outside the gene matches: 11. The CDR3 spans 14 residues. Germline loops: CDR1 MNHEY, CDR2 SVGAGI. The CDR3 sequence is CASSPRPAGAEQYF. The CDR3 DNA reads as TGTGCCAGCAGTCCTAGGCCCGCGGGAGCGGAGCAGTACTTC.

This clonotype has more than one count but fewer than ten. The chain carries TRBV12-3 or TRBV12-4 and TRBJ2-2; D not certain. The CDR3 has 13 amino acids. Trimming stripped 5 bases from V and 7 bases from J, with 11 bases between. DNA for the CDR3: TGTGCCAGCAGTCCTAGAATCGGCGGGGAGCTGTTTTTT. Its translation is CASSPRIGGELFF.

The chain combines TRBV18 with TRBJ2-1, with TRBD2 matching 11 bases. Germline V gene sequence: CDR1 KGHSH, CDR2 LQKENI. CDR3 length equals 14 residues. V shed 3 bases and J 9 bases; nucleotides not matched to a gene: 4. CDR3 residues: CASSPGLAGREQFF. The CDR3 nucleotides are TGTGCCAGCTCACCCGGACTAGCGGGTCGTGAGCAGTTCTTC.

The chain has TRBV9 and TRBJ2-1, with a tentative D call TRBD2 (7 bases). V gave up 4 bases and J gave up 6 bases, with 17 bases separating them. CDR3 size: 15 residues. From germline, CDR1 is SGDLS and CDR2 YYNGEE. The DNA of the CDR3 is TGTGCCAGCAGCCCCCTTCAGGGAGGGGGCAATGAGCAGTTCTTC. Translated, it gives CASSPLQGGGNEQFF.

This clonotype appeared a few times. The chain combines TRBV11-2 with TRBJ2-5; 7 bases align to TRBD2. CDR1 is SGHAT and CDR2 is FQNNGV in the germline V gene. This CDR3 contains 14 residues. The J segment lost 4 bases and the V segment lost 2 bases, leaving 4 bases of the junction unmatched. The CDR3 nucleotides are TGTGCCAGCAGCTTAACGGGGGGAGGAGAGACCCAGTACTTC. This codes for CASSLTGGGETQYF.

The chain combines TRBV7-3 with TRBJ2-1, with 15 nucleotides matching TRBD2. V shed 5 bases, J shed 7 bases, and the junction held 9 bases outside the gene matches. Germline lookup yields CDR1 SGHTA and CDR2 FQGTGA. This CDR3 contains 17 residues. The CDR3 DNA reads TGTGCCAGCAGCCCCGGACTAGCGGGGGGGCTCCGAAATGAGCAGTTCTTC. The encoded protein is CASSPGLAGGLRNEQFF.

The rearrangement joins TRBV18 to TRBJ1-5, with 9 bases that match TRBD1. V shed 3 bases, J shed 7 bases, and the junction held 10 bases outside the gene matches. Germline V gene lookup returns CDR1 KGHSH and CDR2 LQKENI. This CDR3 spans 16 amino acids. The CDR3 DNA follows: TGTGCCAGCTCACCCTCGGTCCCGGGACAGGGCCAGCCCCAGCATTTT. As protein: CASSPSVPGQGQPQHF.

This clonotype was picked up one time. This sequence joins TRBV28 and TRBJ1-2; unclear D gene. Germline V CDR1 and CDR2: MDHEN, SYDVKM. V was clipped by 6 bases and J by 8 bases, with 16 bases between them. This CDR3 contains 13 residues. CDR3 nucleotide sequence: TGTGCCAGCAGCCCATTCGAAGGGAGCGGCTACACCTTC. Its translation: CASSPFEGSGYTF.

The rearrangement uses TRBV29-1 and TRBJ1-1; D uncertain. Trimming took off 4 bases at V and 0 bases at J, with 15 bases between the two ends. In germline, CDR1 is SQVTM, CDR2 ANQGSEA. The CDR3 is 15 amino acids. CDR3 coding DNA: TGCAGCGTTGCAATGGGCAGCCTCATGAACACTGAAGCTTTCTTT. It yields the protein CSVAMGSLMNTEAFF.

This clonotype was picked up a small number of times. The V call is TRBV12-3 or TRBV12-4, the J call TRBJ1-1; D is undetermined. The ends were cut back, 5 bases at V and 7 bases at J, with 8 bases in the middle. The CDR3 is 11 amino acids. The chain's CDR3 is CASSLGSEAFF. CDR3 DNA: TGTGCCAGCAGTCTAGGGAGTGAAGCTTTCTTT.

The CDR3 coding sequence is TGTGCCAGCTCACCACAGGGGGTCTTCTACAATGAGCAGTTCTTC. It translates to CASSPQGVFYNEQFF. J is TRBJ2-1 and V is TRBV18; weak D call: TRBD1 (6 bases). V lost 1 base and J lost 3, with 10 bases in between. CDR1 KGHSH and CDR2 LQKENI come from the germline V gene. The CDR3 contains 15 residues. Combining the CDR3 with reference TRBV18 and TRBJ2-1 gives the whole variable domain NAGVMQNPRHLVRRRGQEARLRCSPMKGHSHVYWYRQLPEEGLKFMVYLQKENIIDESGMPKERFSAEFPKEGPSILRIQQVVRGDSAAYFCASSPQGVFYNEQFFGPGTRLTVL.

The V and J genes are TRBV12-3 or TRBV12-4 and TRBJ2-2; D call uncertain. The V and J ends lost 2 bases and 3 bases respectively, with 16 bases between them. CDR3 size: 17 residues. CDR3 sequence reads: CASSLSQMRLHTGELFF. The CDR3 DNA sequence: TGTGCCAGCAGTTTATCACAGATGAGGCTGCACACCGGGGAGCTGTTTTTT.

The CDR3 protein is CASILQTGSYEQYF. The CDR3 DNA follows: TGTGCCAGCATATTACAGACAGGGTCCTACGAGCAGTACTTC. The V gene is TRBV28, the J gene TRBJ2-7, with TRBD1 matching 7 bases. The CDR3 extends over 14 amino acids. Losses at the gene ends were 7 bases for V and 1 base for J; bases not matched to a gene: 7. Germline CDR1 and CDR2: MDHEN and SYDVKM.

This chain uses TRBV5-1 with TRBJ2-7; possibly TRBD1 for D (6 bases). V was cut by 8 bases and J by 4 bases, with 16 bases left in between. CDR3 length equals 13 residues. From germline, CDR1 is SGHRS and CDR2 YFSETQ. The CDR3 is CASKGDGSYEQYF. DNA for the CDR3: TGCGCCAGTAAGGGGGACGGATCTTACGAGCAGTACTTC.

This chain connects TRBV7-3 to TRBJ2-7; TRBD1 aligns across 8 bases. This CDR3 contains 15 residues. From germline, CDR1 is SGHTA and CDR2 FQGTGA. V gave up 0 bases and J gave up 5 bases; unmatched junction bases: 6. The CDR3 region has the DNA TGTGCCAGCAGCTTAACCGGCCAGGGGGCGAACGAGCAGTACTTC. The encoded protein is CASSLTGQGANEQYF.

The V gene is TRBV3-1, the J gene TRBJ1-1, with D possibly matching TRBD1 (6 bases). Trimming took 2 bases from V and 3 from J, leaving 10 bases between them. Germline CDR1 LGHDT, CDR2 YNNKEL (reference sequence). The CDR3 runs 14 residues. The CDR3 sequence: CASSQMGAYTEAFF. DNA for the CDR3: TGTGCCAGCAGCCAAATGGGGGCCTACACTGAAGCTTTCTTT.

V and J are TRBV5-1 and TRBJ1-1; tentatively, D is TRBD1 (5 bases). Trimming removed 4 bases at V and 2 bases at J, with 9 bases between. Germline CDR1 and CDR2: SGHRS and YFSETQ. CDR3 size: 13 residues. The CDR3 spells CASSTGGNTEAFF. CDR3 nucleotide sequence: TGCGCCAGCAGCACCGGGGGAAACACTGAAGCTTTCTTT.

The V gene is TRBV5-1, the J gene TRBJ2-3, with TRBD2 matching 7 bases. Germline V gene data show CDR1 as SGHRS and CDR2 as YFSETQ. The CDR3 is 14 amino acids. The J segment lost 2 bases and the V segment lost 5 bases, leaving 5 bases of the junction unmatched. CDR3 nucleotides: TGCGCCAGCAGGGCGGGAGTAATCACAGATACGCAGTATTTT. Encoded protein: CASRAGVITDTQYF.

In DNA form, the CDR3 reads TGTGCCAGCAACCCCGACGGAAACTATGGCTACACCTTC. The encoded protein is CASNPDGNYGYTF. This sequence joins TRBV12-3 or TRBV12-4 and TRBJ1-2; D gene uncertain. The germline V and J ends were trimmed by 7 bases and 2 bases, with 11 bases remaining between them. This CDR3 spans 13 amino acids.

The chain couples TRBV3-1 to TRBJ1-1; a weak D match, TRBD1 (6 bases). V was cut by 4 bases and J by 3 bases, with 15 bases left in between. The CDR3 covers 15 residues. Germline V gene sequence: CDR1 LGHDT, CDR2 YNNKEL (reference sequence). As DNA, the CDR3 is TGTGCCAGCAGCCCCTTAGACAGGCTTGACACTGAAGCTTTCTTT. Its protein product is CASSPLDRLDTEAFF. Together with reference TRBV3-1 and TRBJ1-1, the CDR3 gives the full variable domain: DTAVSQTPKYLVTQMGNDKSIKCEQNLGHDTMYWYKQDSKKFLKIMFSYNNKELIINETVPNRFSPKSPDKAHLNLHINSLELGDSAVYFCASSPLDRLDTEAFFGQGTRLTVV.

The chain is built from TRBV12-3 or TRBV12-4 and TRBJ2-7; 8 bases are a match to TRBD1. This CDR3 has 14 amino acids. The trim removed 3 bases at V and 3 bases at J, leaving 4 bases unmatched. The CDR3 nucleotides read TGTGCCAGCAGTTTTCAAGACAGGGGCTACGAGCAGTACTTC. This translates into CASSFQDRGYEQYF.

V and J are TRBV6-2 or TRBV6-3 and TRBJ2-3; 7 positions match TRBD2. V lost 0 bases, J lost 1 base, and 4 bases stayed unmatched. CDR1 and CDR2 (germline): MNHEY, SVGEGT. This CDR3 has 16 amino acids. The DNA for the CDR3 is TGTGCCAGCAGTTACTCTGGTCTAGCGGGCACAGATACGCAGTATTTT. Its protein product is CASSYSGLAGTDTQYF.

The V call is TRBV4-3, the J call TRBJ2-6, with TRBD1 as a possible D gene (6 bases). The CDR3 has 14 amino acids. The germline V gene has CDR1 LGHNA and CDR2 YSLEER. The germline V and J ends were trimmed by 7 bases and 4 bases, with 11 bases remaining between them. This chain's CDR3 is CASNRAQGANVLTF. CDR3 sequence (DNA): TGCGCCAGCAACAGGGCGCAAGGGGCCAACGTCCTGACTTTC.

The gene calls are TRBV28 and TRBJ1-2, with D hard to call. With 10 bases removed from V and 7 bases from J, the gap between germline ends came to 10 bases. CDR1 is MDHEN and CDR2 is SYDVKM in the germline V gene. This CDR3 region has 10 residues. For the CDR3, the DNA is TGTGCCACCCAGGAGGGTGGCTACACCTTC. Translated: CATQEGGYTF.

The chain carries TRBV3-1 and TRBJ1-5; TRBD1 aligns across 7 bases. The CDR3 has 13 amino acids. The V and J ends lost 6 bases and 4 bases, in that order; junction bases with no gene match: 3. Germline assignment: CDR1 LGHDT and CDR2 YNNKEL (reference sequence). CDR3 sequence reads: CASRGQWNQPQHF. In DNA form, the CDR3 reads TGTGCCAGCAGGGGACAGTGGAATCAGCCCCAGCATTTT.

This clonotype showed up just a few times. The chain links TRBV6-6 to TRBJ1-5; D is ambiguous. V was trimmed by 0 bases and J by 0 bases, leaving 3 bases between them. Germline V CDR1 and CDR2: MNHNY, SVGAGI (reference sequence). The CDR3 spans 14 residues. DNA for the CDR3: TGTGCCAGCAGTTACTCCGGTAGCAATCAGCCCCAGCATTTT. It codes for CASSYSGSNQPQHF.